This T cell receptor beta chain is from a study of T cells after yellow fever vaccination. TCRdb reprocessed the 5' RACE reads via MiXCR and lists one record per CDR3 protein. The sample includes a few hundred thousand distinct CDR3 sequences, 6.9% of them seen just once. This clonotype was seen more than once but under ten times. The CDR3 extends over 13 amino acids. Trimming took 6 bases from V and 3 from J, leaving 11 bases between them. The sequencing here drew on CD4+ T cells sorted from PBMCs, taken 15 days after the yellow fever booster vaccination. The origin of this receptor is a man aged 25-40 years who received the YFV17D yellow fever vaccine. The genes are TRBV12-3 or TRBV12-4 and TRBJ1-1, with D possibly being TRBD1 (5 bases). CDR3 loop: CASRTEGYTEAFF. The CDR3, as DNA: TGTGCCAGCAGGACAGAGGGATACACTGAAGCTTTCTTT.